This T cell receptor (beta chain) was sequenced for a study of graft-versus-host responses after intestinal transplantation. For this clone: Its antigen is undetermined.

Assay: immunoSEQ multiplex PCR; the TCRdb copy retains only in-frame clones and omits some. The table has around 50,000 clones, less than 85% seen once; the top ten hold 0.46%. This CDR3 comprises 16 residues. V was shortened by 5 bases and J by 2 bases, with 17 bases between the two germline ends. Germline loops: CDR1 SGHAT, CDR2 FQDESV (reference sequence). This TCR was sampled from a human donor who was the organ donor for an intestinal transplant. Source: unstimulated CD4+ T cells sorted from spleen or lymph node cells, taken before transplant. V usage is TRBV11-1 and J usage is TRBJ2-3; TRBD1 is a possible D gene (5 bases). DNA of the CDR3: TGTGCCAGCAGCCTGCGGACACTTTCCTACACAGATACGCAGTATTTT. Its translation is CASSLRTLSYTDTQYF.